A single sample gave rise to the 13 T cell receptor beta chains below, sequenced in a study of T cell responses to AZD1222 COVID-19 vaccine. Profiled with immunoSEQ multiplex PCR; TCRdb holds only in-frame clones, not every one. This sample has roughly 75,000 clones, with over 75% found just once. The specimen comprised peripheral blood, sampled 28 days after the second AZD1222 dose. The receptors come from an adult who received the AZD1222 COVID-19 vaccine.

The chain combines TRBV19 with TRBJ2-1; TRBD2 agrees at 7 bases. The length of the CDR3 is 16 residues. Germline V lookup: CDR1 LNHDA, CDR2 SQIVND (reference sequence). Trimming at V came to 3 bases and at J to 6 bases, leaving 11 bases not matched to a gene. The CDR3 reads CASSIPAGVVSNEQFF. CDR3 coding DNA: TGTGCCAGTAGTATTCCTGCGGGGGTGGTTTCCAATGAGCAGTTCTTC.

V gene TRBV18 combines with J gene TRBJ2-2; 8 nucleotides match TRBD1. From germline, CDR1 is KGHSH and CDR2 LQKENI. The CDR3 runs 16 residues. Germline trimming cut 0 bases from V and 6 bases from J; bases unmatched to any gene: 6. DNA of the CDR3: TGTGCCAGCTCACCACCGGACAGGGAGGATTCCGGGGAGCTGTTTTTT. Its translation is CASSPPDREDSGELFF.

This chain connects TRBV7-3 to TRBJ2-1; 8 bases agree with TRBD2. CDR3 length: 15 residues. J gave up 6 bases and V 3 bases, and 7 bases lay outside the gene matches. Germline lookup yields CDR1 SGHTA and CDR2 FQGTGA. CDR3 coding DNA: TGTGCCAGCAGCTTTCTGGCGGGGGGTCTCAATGAGCAGTTCTTC. It encodes CASSFLAGGLNEQFF.

The chain employs TRBV11-2 and TRBJ1-1, with D unresolved. CDR3 length: 14 residues. Trimming cost V 0 bases and J 3 bases, with 8 bases left between them. CDR1 and CDR2 from the germline V gene are SGHAT and FQNNGV. CDR3 in DNA: TGTGCCAGCAGCTTAGATTATTTTCACACTGAAGCTTTCTTT. As protein: CASSLDYFHTEAFF.

The chain is built from TRBV7-2 and TRBJ1-2; D unresolved. The CDR3 runs to 16 residues. Germline CDR1 is SGHTA and CDR2 is FQGNSA. Deletions cut 10 bases from V and 1 base from J, with 22 bases between. CDR3: CATTQNSPLLNYGYTF. CDR3 DNA: TGTGCCACCACACAGAACAGTCCACTACTTAACTATGGCTACACCTTC. The whole variable domain, filled in from reference TRBV7-2 and TRBJ1-2, reads GAGVSQSPSNKVTEKGKDVELRCDPISGHTALYWYRQSLGQGLEFLIYFQGNSAPDKSGLPSDRFSAERTGGSVSTLTIQRTQQEDSAVYLCATTQNSPLLNYGYTFGSGTRLTVV.

This chain joins TRBV6-5 and TRBJ1-2; 9 bases match TRBD1. The CDR3 spans 16 residues. Germline V gene sequence: CDR1 MNHEY, CDR2 SVGAGI. Trimming at V came to 4 bases and at J to 4 bases, leaving 10 bases not matched to a gene. The CDR3 is CASSSGTGQLSYGYTF. CDR3 DNA: TGTGCCAGCAGTTCCGGGACAGGGCAATTATCCTATGGCTACACCTTC.

This clone was found a few times. The chain employs TRBV7-2 and TRBJ2-3; 11 bases fit TRBD2. J was trimmed by 8 bases and V by 3 bases; bases with no gene match: 10. The CDR3 loop spans 16 amino acids. Germline CDR1 reads SGHTA; CDR2 reads FQGNSA. The CDR3 protein is CASSFGLAGGSGTQYF. The CDR3 coding sequence is TGTGCCAGCAGCTTTGGGCTAGCGGGGGGTTCCGGTACGCAGTATTTT.

This chain links TRBV7-8 with TRBJ1-2; D possibly corresponds to TRBD1 (6 bases). The V end lost 4 bases, the J end lost 4 bases, and 13 bases lay between the germline ends. In germline, CDR1 is SGHVS, CDR2 FQNEAQ. This CDR3 region has 14 residues. The CDR3 DNA reads as TGTGCCAGCAGCTCACAGGGTGGGAGCTATGGCTACACCTTC. Amino acid sequence: CASSSQGGSYGYTF.

The CDR3, as DNA: TGCGCCAGCAGTACCCGCCAGGGCGGTGGCTACACCTTC. Residues: CASSTRQGGGYTF. The J gene is TRBJ1-2, the V gene TRBV5-1; possibly TRBD1 for D (5 bases). The germline V gene has CDR1 SGHRS and CDR2 YFSETQ. Trimming removed 5 bases from V and 7 bases from J, with 15 bases in between. This CDR3 has 13 residues.

The chain employs TRBV11-2 and TRBJ2-1, with 7 bases lining up with TRBD2. The CDR3 spans 14 residues. The V gene end was trimmed by 8 bases and the J gene end by 6 bases; junction bases not matched to a gene: 10. The germline V gene has CDR1 SGHAT and CDR2 FQNNGV. In DNA form, the CDR3 reads TGTGCCAGCCGTCTGGCGGGGGAATTCAATGAGCAGTTCTTC. It codes for CASRLAGEFNEQFF.

This chain joins TRBV2 and TRBJ2-2; no definite D call. V lost 6 bases and J 4 bases, leaving 15 bases between the germline ends. CDR1 and CDR2 (germline): SNHLY, FYNNEI. CDR3 length: 15 residues. The CDR3 DNA sequence: TGTGCCAGCAGATCTGACATGGCTACCACCGGGGAGCTGTTTTTT. Protein: CASRSDMATTGELFF. Full variable domain (rest looked up from reference TRBV2 and TRBJ2-2): EPEVTQTPSHQVTQMGQEVILRCVPISNHLYFYWYRQILGQKVEFLVSFYNNEISEKSEIFDDQFSVERPDGSNFTLKIRSTKLEDSAMYFCASRSDMATTGELFFGEGSRLTVL.

This clone was observed a handful of times. V usage is TRBV4-1 and J usage is TRBJ1-5; unclear D gene. V shed 4 bases and J shed 0 bases, with 10 bases lying between them. Germline V lookup: CDR1 MGHRA, CDR2 YSYEKL. The CDR3 length is 15 residues. This CDR3 is CASSLGMDSNQPQHF. The CDR3 DNA sequence: TGCGCCAGCAGCCTTGGAATGGATAGCAATCAGCCCCAGCATTTT.

The chain carries TRBV27 and TRBJ1-6, with unresolved D. The germline V and J ends were trimmed by 6 bases and 5 bases, with 8 bases remaining between them. The CDR3 spans 13 residues. CDR1 is MNHEY and CDR2 is SMNVEV in the germline V gene (reference sequence). The CDR3 DNA sequence: TGTGCCAGCAGGACGGTACATAATTCACCCCTCCACTTT. This translates into CASRTVHNSPLHF.